The 13 T cell receptor beta chains below come from one sample, sequenced in a study of vaccination effects on CD4 cells after COVID-19. Antigens for these TCRs are unknown. Antigen-specific CD4+ T cells expanded by the ViraFEST assay with viral peptide pools were then sequenced. Between days 10 and 11 of culture, CD4+ T cells were separated out. Vaccine recipients lacked prior SARS-CoV-2 infection and had negative nucleocapsid antibodies. Produced via immunoSEQ multiplex PCR; TCRdb's table is partial and in-frame only. The sample holds 65,000 to 85,000 clones, roughly 80% seen once. Sequences were derived from CD4+ T cells from PBMCs cultured with SARS-CoV-2 spike peptides, sampled before COVID-19 vaccination. The receptors were sampled from a human donor who received a COVID-19 vaccine.

The chain uses TRBV27 and TRBJ2-3, with a weak D call TRBD2 (7 bases). CDR1 is MNHEY, CDR2 SMNVEV, per germline (reference sequence). The CDR3 loop spans 15 amino acids. The V end was cut by 3 bases, the J end by 0 bases, with 10 bases between. CDR3 coding DNA: TGTGCCAGCAGTTTGGGGGGGCTCAGCACAGATACGCAGTATTTT. Its translation is CASSLGGLSTDTQYF.

V usage is TRBV5-6 and J usage is TRBJ2-5, with 9 bases identical to TRBD1. This CDR3 region has 19 residues. Germline V gene sequence: CDR1 SGHDT, CDR2 YYEEEE. Trimming cost V 1 base and J 4 bases; bases outside gene matches: 17. CDR3 bases: TGTGCCAGCAGCTTGACCGGGTCGCAAGAGACAGGGGGTCTAGAGACCCAGTACTTC. Translation gives CASSLTGSQETGGLETQYF.

The chain recombines TRBV11-3 with TRBJ2-5, with D possibly matching TRBD2 (5 bases). The CDR3 spans 14 residues. Looked up from germline, CDR1 is SGHNT and CDR2 is YENEEA. V was pared by 4 bases and J by 3 bases, with 12 bases between. The CDR3 loop reads CASSSGLDKETQYF. The CDR3 DNA is TGTGCCAGCAGCTCAGGACTTGACAAAGAGACCCAGTACTTC.

The chain links TRBV5-1 to TRBJ2-1; D gene unclear. Looked up from germline, CDR1 is SGHRS and CDR2 is YFSETQ. CDR3 length: 18 amino acids. The V gene lost 0 bases and the J gene lost 1 base, with 17 bases spanning the gap. For the CDR3, the DNA is TGCGCCAGCAGCTTGGATGAACTGGGGTCTGGTTCCTACAATGAGCAGTTCTTC. Encoded protein: CASSLDELGSGSYNEQFF. Together with reference TRBV5-1 and TRBJ2-1, the CDR3 gives the full variable domain: KAGVTQTPRYLIKTRGQQVTLSCSPISGHRSVSWYQQTPGQGLQFLFEYFSETQRNKGNFPGRFSGRQFSNSRSEMNVSTLELGDSALYLCASSLDELGSGSYNEQFFGPGTRLTVL.

This clone showed up just a few times. The rearrangement links TRBV5-5 to TRBJ1-2; D not certain. Looked up from germline, CDR1 is SGHKS and CDR2 is YYEKEE (reference sequence). Trimming took off 0 bases at V and 1 base at J, with 4 bases between the two ends. The length of the CDR3 is 13 residues. The CDR3: CASSLESNYGYTF. The CDR3 nucleotides read TGTGCCAGCAGCTTGGAGAGTAACTATGGCTACACCTTC.

The V call is TRBV6-5, the J call TRBJ2-5; D remains unclear. From germline, CDR1 is MNHEY and CDR2 SVGAGI. The CDR3 consists of 12 residues. The V end lost 9 bases, the J end lost 0 bases, and 8 bases lay between the germline ends. The DNA of the CDR3 is TGTGCCAGTTTAATAGACCAAGAGACCCAGTACTTC. Protein product: CASLIDQETQYF.

The chain is built from TRBV12-5 and TRBJ2-6; D unclear. This CDR3 is 15 amino acids long. V was pared by 7 bases and J by 1 base, with 11 bases between. Germline CDR1 reads LGHNT; CDR2 reads FRNRAP. CDR3 protein: CASAPYGSGANVLTF. DNA of the CDR3: TGTGCTAGTGCCCCTTATGGGTCTGGGGCCAACGTCCTGACTTTC.

The CDR3 reads CASSTGMNTEAFF. The CDR3 DNA reads TGTGCCAGCAGCACAGGGATGAACACTGAAGCTTTCTTT. This chain connects TRBV7-3 to TRBJ1-1, with D perhaps TRBD1 (6 bases). Germline V gene lookup returns CDR1 SGHTA and CDR2 FQGTGA. This CDR3 contains 13 residues. V lost 5 bases to trimming and J lost 0 bases, with 7 bases between them. The full variable domain, with the rest looked up from reference TRBV7-3 and TRBJ1-1, is GAGVSQTPSNKVTEKGKYVELRCDPISGHTALYWYRQSLGQGPEFLIYFQGTGAADDSGLPNDRFFAVRPEGSVSTLKIQRTERGDSAVYLCASSTGMNTEAFFGQGTRLTVV.

This chain uses TRBV7-2 with TRBJ2-1; 10 positions agree with TRBD2. V shed 5 bases, J shed 5 bases, and the junction held 9 bases outside the gene matches. The germline gives CDR1 SGHTA, CDR2 FQGNSA. The CDR3 totals 16 residues. The CDR3, as DNA: TGTGCCAGCAGCCCCGAGCGGGGGGGCCGCGACAATGAGCAGTTCTTC. It yields the protein CASSPERGGRDNEQFF.

This sequence joins TRBV2 and TRBJ1-2, with no clear D. V was cut by 2 bases and J by 4 bases, with 11 bases left in between. This CDR3 region has 14 residues. Germline loops: CDR1 SNHLY, CDR2 FYNNEI. This CDR3 is CASSETAASYGYTF. Here the CDR3 DNA reads TGTGCCAGCAGTGAAACGGCAGCCTCCTATGGCTACACCTTC. The complete variable domain, with remaining parts taken from reference TRBV2 and TRBJ1-2, reads EPEVTQTPSHQVTQMGQEVILRCVPISNHLYFYWYRQILGQKVEFLVSFYNNEISEKSEIFDDQFSVERPDGSNFTLKIRSTKLEDSAMYFCASSETAASYGYTFGSGTRLTVV.

This clone was counted once. In DNA form, the CDR3 reads TGTGCCAGCAGCTTCCTCCTAGGGTACGAGTACGAGCAGTACGTC. Translation gives CASSFLLGYEYEQYV. The V gene is TRBV7-2, the J gene TRBJ2-7; D is uncertain. Trimming stripped 3 bases from V and 4 bases from J, with 16 bases between. Germline CDR1 and CDR2: SGHTA and FQGNSA. This CDR3 is built from 15 residues.

This clone occurred a few times. This chain uses TRBV5-6 with TRBJ1-5; the D is unclear. CDR3 length: 13 amino acids. V was cut by 5 bases and J by 4 bases, with 10 bases left in between. Germline CDR1 SGHDT, CDR2 YYEEEE. The CDR3 is CASSVADNQPQHF. As DNA, the CDR3 is TGTGCCAGCAGTGTGGCGGATAATCAGCCCCAGCATTTT.

This chain uses TRBV3-1 (or the pseudogene TRBV3-2) with TRBJ1-6; 10 nucleotides match TRBD1. The CDR3 spans 15 residues. Germline V CDR1 and CDR2: LGHDT, YNNKEL (reference sequence). The J segment lost 15 bases and the V segment lost 4 bases, leaving 12 bases of the junction unmatched. CDR3 residues: CASSRGTGDLGLLHF. The CDR3 nucleotides read TGTGCCAGCAGCCGCGGGACAGGGGACCTTGGTCTCCTCCACTTT.